Below are 7 T cell receptor beta chains sequenced from a single sample in a study of cytomegalovirus exposure and HLA in healthy donors. This PCR relied on a set of 60 Vbeta primers and 13 Jbeta primers. This table comes from immunoSEQ multiplex PCR, and its TCRdb copy is limited to in-frame clones, with some not included. This sample lists some 110,000 clones; its ten largest clones have approximately 6.2%. The sequenced material came from PBMCs. Source of these receptors: a man aged 35 to 55 in good health and CMV-seropositive.

The chain is built from TRBV6-5 and TRBJ2-6; D is ambiguous. The germline V gene has CDR1 MNHEY and CDR2 SVGAGI. V shed 4 bases and J shed 0 bases, with 4 bases lying between them. CDR3 length equals 14 residues. The CDR3 sequence: CASSSLSGANVLTF. The CDR3 region has the DNA TGTGCCAGCAGTTCCCTCTCTGGGGCCAACGTCCTGACTTTC.

The rearrangement uses TRBV5-6 and TRBJ1-5, with 7 bases that match TRBD1. With 1 base clipped from V and 6 bases from J, the junction kept 10 bases outside the gene matches. The germline V gene has CDR1 SGHDT and CDR2 YYEEEE. This CDR3 has 16 amino acids. The CDR3 sequence: CASSLYTRQGAQPQHF. The CDR3 nucleotides read TGTGCCAGCAGCTTGTATACGAGACAGGGAGCTCAGCCCCAGCATTTT.

V gene TRBV10-3 combines with J gene TRBJ2-7; 9 positions match TRBD1. This CDR3 is 15 amino acids long. CDR1 and CDR2 from the germline V gene are ENHRY and SYGVKD. V was pared by 2 bases and J by 4 bases, with 6 bases of the junction left unmatched. The CDR3 DNA sequence: TGTGCCATCAGTGAGACACCGGGACAGGGTTACGAGCAGTACTTC. This gives the protein CAISETPGQGYEQYF.

CDR3: CASSQTRGDEQYF. CDR3 coding DNA: TGTGCCAGCAGTCAAACCAGGGGGGACGAGCAGTACTTC. The rearrangement joins TRBV6-6 to TRBJ2-7, with a tentative D call TRBD1 (7 bases). CDR1 is MNHNY, CDR2 SVGAGI, per germline (reference sequence). CDR3 length: 13 residues. The V end was cut by 5 bases, the J end by 5 bases, with 13 bases between.

The chain carries TRBV29-1 and TRBJ2-2; D call uncertain. Germline-derived CDR1 and CDR2 are SQVTM and ANQGSEA. The CDR3 loop spans 13 amino acids. V was clipped by 6 bases and J by 4 bases, with 12 bases between them. CDR3 nucleotide sequence: TGCAGCGTCCCACATCGCAGCACCGGGGAGCTGTTTTTT. Its protein product is CSVPHRSTGELFF.

The genes are TRBV11-3 and TRBJ2-2, with TRBD2 matching 8 bases. CDR1 is SGHNT, CDR2 YENEEA, per germline. CDR3 size: 15 residues. After removal of 5 bases from V and 3 bases from J, the junction contained 5 bases not matched to a gene. The CDR3 protein is CASSPGGAYTGELFF. The CDR3 bases are TGTGCCAGCAGCCCGGGGGGGGCTTACACCGGGGAGCTGTTTTTT.

Here the CDR3 reads CASTWTQTYEQYF. The DNA of the CDR3 is TGTGCCAGCACTTGGACACAAACCTACGAGCAGTACTTC. J is TRBJ2-7 and V is TRBV6-1; a weak D match, TRBD1 (5 bases). Germline CDR1 reads MNHNS; CDR2 reads SASEGT. The CDR3 covers 13 residues. V lost 7 bases to trimming and J lost 2 bases, with 12 bases between them.